Described below is a single T cell receptor beta chain sequence and its context. Germline V gives CDR1 SGHAT, CDR2 FQNNGV. CDR3 length: 15 residues. It was by 5' RACE with UMI labels that the TRB cDNA libraries were prepared. TCRdb re-analyzed the 5' RACE reads; it lists each CDR3 protein once, without DNA. Its listing shows tens of thousands of distinct CDR3 sequences. The data originate from a study of CXCR3-negative and CXCR3-positive naive CD8 T cells. Study at large: Overall TRB read output was approximately 140 million, and each library contained about 1.5 +/- 0.3 million reads.

Cells that were CD45RO-CCR7+CD27+CD95- constituted naive CD8+ T cells. Sequencing was carried out using naive CXCR3- CD8+ T cells from blood. Regarding subset: CD45RO-CCR7+CD27+CD95- naive CD8+ T cells lacking CXCR3 (TNR3-). The receptor comes from a human donor in good health. Some clones in this sample may be carry-over from other donors' samples. This sequence joins TRBV11-2 and TRBJ2-1. The CDR3 loop reads CASSLDTGRTNEQFF.